These T cell receptor beta chains were read from a single sample in a study of blood T cell repertoires in COVID-19. Assay: immunoSEQ multiplex PCR; the TCRdb copy retains only in-frame clones and omits some. The sample has approximately 380,000 clones, more than 85% seen once; the top ten hold about 0.86%. Sample: PBMCs or T cells enriched from blood (not recorded which). These receptors were collected from a woman in her thirties or forties who had been exposed to COVID-19. CDR3s include the opening cysteine and the closing phenylalanine or tryptophan. Fields, in order: CDR3 length, V gene, J gene, clone size, D gene, CDR3 DNA, CDR3 protein. A D gene is named only where the DNA matches it firmly. Only some rows state a clone size, as once, few, many or a class for expanded clones.

17	TRBV3-1/TRBV3-2	TRBJ2-7	NA	TRBD1	TGTGCCAGCAGCCAAGATCCGGTTTCGGGACAGTTCTACGAGCAGTACTTC	CASSQDPVSGQFYEQYF
14	TRBV9	TRBJ1-3	once	NA	TGTGCCAGCAGCCTTGAGGCCGCCGGAAACACCATATATTTT	CASSLEAAGNTIYF
14	TRBV5-1	TRBJ1-2	NA	NA	TGCGCCAGCAGCTTTTCAGGAGAGGGCTATGGCTACACCTTC	CASSFSGEGYGYTF
10	TRBV20-1	TRBJ1-2	NA	NA	TGCAGTGCCATTGGAGATGGCTACACCTTC	CSAIGDGYTF
15	TRBV7-3	TRBJ2-2	NA	TRBD2	TGTGCCAGCGCAGCGACTAGCGGGAACACCGGGGAGCTGTTTTTT	CASAATSGNTGELFF
13	TRBV5-1	TRBJ2-7	NA	NA	TGCGCCAGCAGCTACACAGGGAGAAACGAGCAGTACTTC	CASSYTGRNEQYF
13	TRBV27	TRBJ1-6	NA	NA	TGTGCCAGCAAAAGAGTTGAGAATTCACCCCTCCACTTT	CASKRVENSPLHF
14	TRBV19	TRBJ1-5	NA	TRBD1	TGTGCCAGTTCGACAGGGACTAGCAATCAGCCCCAGCATTTT	CASSTGTSNQPQHF
14	TRBV27	TRBJ1-5	NA	NA	TGTGCCAGCAGTACCGGACAAAGCAATCAGCCCCAGCATTTT	CASSTGQSNQPQHF
15	TRBV18	TRBJ2-7	NA	TRBD2	TGTGCCAGCTCACCAGATACTAGCGGCGCCTACGAGCAGTACTTC	CASSPDTSGAYEQYF
13	TRBV11-3	TRBJ2-7	NA	NA	TGTGCCAGCAGCTTGGACGGGACCTACGAGCAGTACTTC	CASSLDGTYEQYF
12	TRBV28	TRBJ1-2	NA	NA	TGTGCCAGCACTTCAGGGTTCTATGGCTACACCTTC	CASTSGFYGYTF
14	TRBV10-1	TRBJ1-2	once	TRBD1	TGCGCCGGCCGAATAACAGGGGCTAAGAATGGCTACACCTTC	CAGRITGAKNGYTF
15	TRBV6-2/TRBV6-3	TRBJ1-1	NA	NA	TGTGCCAGCAGTTCTACAGGGAAATGGTACACTGAAGCTTTCTTT	CASSSTGKWYTEAFF
14	TRBV19	TRBJ1-1	NA	NA	TGTGCCAGTAGCCTTCTAGGAGCAAACACTGAAGCTTTCTTT	CASSLLGANTEAFF
16	TRBV9	TRBJ1-4	NA	NA	TGTGCCAGCAGCGTAGGATCGGGGAGCTTTAATGAAAAACTGTTTTTT	CASSVGSGSFNEKLFF
13	TRBV11-3	TRBJ2-5	NA	TRBD2	TGTGCCAGCAGGACGGGAGGGAGGGAGACCCAGTACTTC	CASRTGGRETQYF
15	TRBV5-5	TRBJ2-7	NA	NA	TGTGCCAGCAGTCCTGGACTGCTAAGCTCCTACGAGCAGTACTTC	CASSPGLLSSYEQYF
17	TRBV10-2	TRBJ2-2	NA	TRBD1	TGCGCCAGCAGTGAGAGGGCAGGGGGCTATGAAGCCGGGGAGCTGTTTTTT	CASSERAGGYEAGELFF
14	TRBV27	TRBJ1-2	NA	NA	TGTGCCAGCAGTGGCTTGGGGGGGGCACGGGGCTACACCTTC	CASSGLGGARGYTF
13	TRBV19	TRBJ1-5	NA	NA	TGTGCCAGTACGGGGGGTAGCAATCAGCCCCAGCATTTT	CASTGGSNQPQHF
16	TRBV18	TRBJ1-1	NA	TRBD1	TGTGCCAGCTCACCACTAGACAGGGGAGGTAGCACTGAAGCTTTCTTT	CASSPLDRGGSTEAFF
19	TRBV7-9	TRBJ1-4	NA	TRBD1	TGTGCCAGCAGCTGGCGTGATCAATGGGACAGGGGGCCTAATGAAAAACTGTTTTTT	CASSWRDQWDRGPNEKLFF
16	TRBV30	TRBJ2-1	NA	TRBD2	TGTGCCTGGAGTGGACTAGCGGGAGTCGCCGAAGGCGAGCAGTTCTTC	CAWSGLAGVAEGEQFF
13	TRBV12-3/TRBV12-4	TRBJ1-5	NA	NA	TGTGCCAGCCGACGGGGTAGCAATCAGCCCCAGCATTTT	CASRRGSNQPQHF
16	TRBV25-1	TRBJ1-3	NA	TRBD1	TGTGCCAGCAGTGAATGGGGGACAGGCTCTGGAAACACCATATATTTT	CASSEWGTGSGNTIYF